This T cell receptor beta chain stems from a study of T-cell reconstitution after alpha-beta-depleted transplantation in children. A library of TCRbeta sequences, prepared with unique molecular identifiers, was generated. TCRdb called the PCR reads again in MiXCR, with one record for every CDR3 protein. The repertoire includes nearly 400,000 distinct CDR3 sequences, about a fifth of them detected once, and approximately 3.9% sits in the top ten. V gave up 6 bases and J gave up 9 bases, with 15 bases separating them. CDR1 and CDR2 from the germline V gene are SQVTM and ANQGSEA. CDR3 length equals 12 residues. This clonotype has at least ten counts.

The chain is built from TRBV29-1 and TRBJ2-1, with D maybe TRBD2 (5 bases). The TCR sequence derives from a human donor who donated a stem cell graft to a child with acute myeloid leukemia. This material consisted of PBMCs from the stem cell graft donor, taken from the stem cell graft. CDR3 sequence: CSVDFSGGEQFF. The CDR3 bases are TGCAGCGTGGACTTCTCAGGCGGTGAGCAGTTCTTC.